The 7 T cell receptor beta chains below were found in one sample sequenced in a study of blood T cell repertoires in COVID-19 (dated by TCRdb to 2020 to 2022). The library was prepared using the immunoSEQ multiplex PCR assay. Held by TCRdb, this immuneACCESS table contains in-frame sequences only and omits some clones. Under half of the omission traces to an unresolved V gene where checked; the cause of the rest is unknown. The sample table holds fewer than 70,000 clones, of which about 86% were seen once. Jointly, the top ten make up approximately 12% of the sample. The sequenced sample was peripheral blood. The receptors originated from a human donor in a cohort sampled during active COVID-19.

This clone was counted a single time. The chain carries TRBV4-3 and TRBJ2-5; 9 bases align to TRBD2. The CDR3 consists of 18 residues. V dropped 2 bases and J dropped 5; count of bases not matched to a gene: 15. The germline V gene encodes CDR1 LGHNA and CDR2 YSLEER. DNA of the CDR3: TGCGCCAGCAGCCAACAACTGGGGACTAGCCTTTTCGGGGAGACCCAGTACTTC. Translation gives CASSQQLGTSLFGETQYF.

V usage is TRBV9 and J usage is TRBJ1-2, with D unclear. Between the trimmed V and J ends, which lost 3 bases and 3 bases, there was a span of 12 bases. CDR3 length: 14 residues. Germline CDR1 reads SGDLS; CDR2 reads YYNGEE. The CDR3 DNA is TGTGCCAGCAGCGCCGACGAAAGCGACTATGGCTACACCTTC. This translates into CASSADESDYGYTF.

The rearrangement joins TRBV7-3 to TRBJ2-3, with D tentatively TRBD2 (5 bases). The CDR3 extends over 15 amino acids. The V gene lost 5 bases and the J gene lost 3 bases, with 15 bases spanning the gap. Germline CDR1 and CDR2: SGHTA and FQGTGA. This chain's CDR3 is CASSQSGSRTDTQYF. The CDR3 nucleotides read TGTGCCAGCAGCCAGAGCGGCTCCAGAACAGATACGCAGTATTTT.

This sequence joins TRBV30 and TRBJ2-1; TRBD2 matches at 9 bases. Trimming cost V 2 bases and J 6 bases; bases outside gene matches: 20. Germline loops: CDR1 GTSNPN, CDR2 SVGIG (reference sequence). This CDR3 is 19 amino acids long. The CDR3 DNA is TGTGCCTGGAGTCCCATTAAAATAACTAGCGGGCCAGACGCCAATGAGCAGTTCTTC. This encodes CAWSPIKITSGPDANEQFF.

The chain has TRBV6-5 and TRBJ2-7, with 12 bases lining up with TRBD2. Germline values: CDR1 MNHEY, CDR2 SVGAGI. Trimming at V came to 6 bases and at J to 3 bases, leaving 0 bases not matched to a gene. This CDR3 contains 13 residues. The CDR3 region is CASRTSGSYEQYF. CDR3 bases: TGTGCCAGCAGGACTAGCGGGAGCTACGAGCAGTACTTC.

There are a few counts of this clone. This rearrangement joins TRBV18 to TRBJ1-5; D not certain. CDR3 length: 14 amino acids. V shed 3 bases and J shed 3 bases, with 9 bases lying between them. CDR1 is KGHSH and CDR2 is LQKENI in the germline V gene. The CDR3 spells CASSPKRDNQPQHF. The DNA of the CDR3 is TGTGCCAGCTCACCCAAGCGTGACAATCAGCCCCAGCATTTT.

The chain recombines TRBV9 with TRBJ1-5; D might be TRBD1 (6 bases). CDR1 is SGDLS and CDR2 is YYNGEE in the germline V gene. This CDR3 has 14 residues. V lost 4 bases, J lost 6 bases, and 14 bases lay in between. The CDR3 reads CASSKGGGGQPQHF. CDR3 sequence (DNA): TGTGCCAGCAGCAAGGGCGGGGGCGGTCAGCCCCAGCATTTT. The complete variable domain, with remaining parts taken from reference TRBV9 and TRBJ1-5, reads DSGVTQTPKHLITATGQRVTLRCSPRSGDLSVYWYQQSLDQGLQFLIQYYNGEERAKGNILERFSAQQFPDLHSELNLSSLELGDSALYFCASSKGGGGQPQHFGDGTRLSIL.